This TCR beta chain was captured in a study of response to subunit inactivated influenza vaccine. Study-wide results and caveats: Researchers suggested that each seasonal influenza vaccination recruits few new T cells.

TCRdb independently ran MiXCR on the RT-PCR reads; one entry per CDR3 protein. The sample comprises approximately 700,000 distinct CDR3 sequences, approximately 15% of which are singletons, and around 6.5% rests with the top ten. Regarding this clonotype: What it recognizes is unknown.

Trimming took 2 bases from V and 3 from J, leaving 16 bases between them. The CDR3 has 16 amino acids. The germline V gene encodes CDR1 MNHEY and CDR2 SVGEGT. The sequence came from a man aged 50-59 years who received an inactivated influenza vaccine. Sequencing used PBMCs from blood, obtained 14 to 15 days before vaccination. The chain recombines TRBV6-2 or TRBV6-3 with TRBJ2-5, with a tentative D call TRBD1 (6 bases). This CDR3 is CASSYRTGRTEETQYF. For the CDR3, the DNA is TGTGCCAGCAGTTACCGTACAGGGCGGACAGAAGAGACCCAGTACTTC.